The clone carrying this TCR beta chain was detected only a few times. Its cognate antigen is unknown. The data were obtained in a study of T cell repertoires in cytomegalovirus infection. The overall study: Public TCR beta signatures provided an indication of both CMV infection and a matching HLA type.

Findings and caveats of the study: Dominating the ex vivo response were TCR beta clonotypes that were CMV-specific and HLA-C-restricted. Individuals carrying CMV plus the relevant HLA were identified by cumulative frequency of public TCR beta families.

One entry per CDR3 protein, called by TCRdb with MiXCR from the reads. The sample yields roughly 230,000 distinct CDR3 sequences, 17% seen once. The TCR comes from a human donor in good health (CMV status not recorded). Some clones in this sample may be carry-over from other donors' samples. Sequencing was carried out using CD8+ T cells from PBMCs.

The CDR3 coding sequence is TGTGCCAGCAGCTCTCTCAGGGGGAACCCTAACACCGGGGAGCTGTTTTTT. Translation gives CASSSLRGNPNTGELFF. This chain links TRBV7-9 with TRBJ2-2, with 7 bases lining up with TRBD1. CDR1 and CDR2 from the germline V gene are SEHNR and FQNEAQ (reference sequence). This CDR3 is 17 amino acids long. Trimming cost V 4 bases and J 2 bases; bases outside gene matches: 10.